This T cell receptor beta chain was identified in a study of OX40 agonist ivuxolimab in advanced cancers. Overall study context: Treatment of patients was with ivuxolimab, an agonistic anti-OX40 (CD134) antibody. The study gave patients intravenous ivuxolimab at 0.01 to 10 mg/kg every 2 weeks.

The germline V gene encodes CDR1 SGHDT and CDR2 YYEEEE. This CDR3 has 11 amino acids. Trimming stripped 5 bases from V and 4 bases from J, with 6 bases between. To note about this clone: Its antigen is unknown.

Method: immunoSEQ multiplex PCR; TCRdb's copy keeps in-frame clones and lacks some. The sample includes several thousand clones, approximately 59% of them seen just once. Findings and limits, study-wide: Fewer expanded clones were found on average in CD4+ than in CD8+ T cells.

Sequencing used CD4+ or CD8+ T cells sorted from blood, obtained in a trial of the OX40 agonist ivuxolimab. The chain carries TRBV5-6 and TRBJ1-2; D not certain. The source of this sequence is an adult with an advanced solid tumor such as melanoma, head and neck, liver or kidney cancer. This CDR3 is CASRKTYGYTF. The CDR3 DNA sequence: TGTGCCAGCAGAAAGACCTATGGCTACACCTTC. Based on the CDR3 plus reference TRBV5-6 and TRBJ1-2, the full variable domain is DAGVTQSPTHLIKTRGQQVTLRCSPKSGHDTVSWYQQALGQGPQFIFQYYEEEERQRGNFPDRFSGHQFPNYSSELNVNALLLGDSALYLCASRKTYGYTFGSGTRLTVV.